This T cell receptor (beta chain) derives from a study of T cell responses to AZD1222 COVID-19 vaccine. Germline V lookup: CDR1 MNHNS, CDR2 SASEGT. The CDR3 loop spans 15 amino acids. V was trimmed by 3 bases and J by 7 bases, leaving 13 bases between them. Using immunoSEQ multiplex PCR, the repertoire was profiled, and TCRdb retains in-frame clones only, with some absent. The table has 170,000 or so clones, roughly 91% seen once. The chain links TRBV6-1 to TRBJ1-6; maybe TRBD1 (6 bases). The origin of this receptor is an adult who received the MenACWY meningococcal vaccine as a control. The starting material was peripheral blood, obtained 28 days after the second dose of the MenACWY control vaccine. CDR3 coding DNA: TGTGCCAGCAGTGATCCCGGGACATTCAATTCACCCCTCCACTTT. Translating gives CASSDPGTFNSPLHF.